The sequence of this T cell receptor beta chain was determined in a study of T cells expressing NK-cell markers (TCRdb year 2020). Study-level background: Under ten donors provided sorted CD3+CD56+NKG2C+, CD3+CD56+NKG2C- and CD3+CD56-NKG2C+ T-cell subsets, whose TCR beta-chain repertoires were profiled. Among the eight sequenced donors, seven were HCMV-seropositive and one was HCMV-seronegative. The eight sequenced donors were randomly selected healthy volunteers, three men and five women. Illumina HiSeq 2000/2500, MiSeq or NextSeq was used to sequence libraries as 2 x 150 bp reads. Results and caveats for the whole study, not just this receptor: It remained unclear whether the expanded NKG2C-expressing T cell clones were specific for HCMV antigens. In several donors, the dominant CD3+CD56+NKG2C+ clonotypes were among the top 10 CD8+ clonotypes and accounted for about 1.0-7.5% of CD8+ T cells. Those dominant clonotypes were again the most abundant among CD3+CD56-NKG2C+ cells in four donors, at roughly 25-65%.

To determine HCMV serostatus, a commercial ELISA kit was used to detect HCMV-specific IgG in serum. Peripheral blood mononuclear cells were isolated from blood by Ficoll density gradient centrifugation. As to this clonotype: What this receptor recognizes is not known.

Looking up the germline V gene (reference sequence) yields CDR1 DFQATT and CDR2 SNEGSKA. The CDR3 numbers 15 residues from cysteine through phenylalanine. The nucleotide record is missing. The sample was run on an Illumina HiSeq 2000. TCR beta cDNA libraries were prepared using 5'RACE template switching, which introduced a universal primer site and unique molecular identifiers. cDNA synthesis was primed from the TCR beta constant segment, followed by two successive PCR amplification steps. The source study handled its data this way. MIGEC handled demultiplexing of the reads and grouping by UMI, while MiTCR was used to assemble and quantify clonotypes. Only TCR cDNA sequences supported by at least two reads were kept to exclude erroneous sequences. Downstream repertoire analysis used the tcR package, and clonotypes were matched across fractions by CDR3 nucleotide sequence plus V segment. Antigen specificity was annotated against VDJdb with VDJmatch, allowing one amino acid substitution in CDR3. TCRdb reprocessed the reads and provides one entry for every CDR3 protein sequence; no DNA is given. Here the V and J calls rest on TCRdb's processing, not on the authors' analysis. The table for this sample shows about 260,000 distinct CDR3 sequences. Around 0.37% of the sample comes from the top ten.

The receptor chain draws on TRBV20-1 and TRBJ2-5; TCRdb returns TRBD2, unconfirmable since there is no DNA. The sequence was obtained from a man aged 18 to 35 in good health. Donor details come from another sample of the same person, matched by shared clones. Specimen: blood T cells: a sorted CD56 or NKG2C T cell subset, CD4+ or CD8+ T cells, or bulk PBMC T cells (not recorded which). For the CDR3, the sequence is CSARDLADSWETQYF.